The rows below give T cell receptor beta chains drawn from one sample of a study of technical replicates of blood from a few donors. Measured with immunoSEQ multiplex PCR; TCRdb has only the in-frame clones, and not every one. The repertoire includes over 90,000 clones, roughly 95% of them detected once, and around 0.35% sits in the top ten. Source material: T cells isolated from PBMCs. These receptors came from a human donor in good health. Both conserved end residues are part of each CDR3. Not all rows give a size; the values are once, few, many and, for expanded clones, a class.

abundance	v_gene	CDR3aa
NA	TRBV4-1	CASSQLREGPYEQYF
NA	TRBV7-9	CASSLEGLAGSEAFF
NA	TRBV27	CASSPDRLNEQFF
NA	TRBV7-3	CASSSEGMNTEAFF
NA	TRBV6-9	CASRPTSDRGKTSEAFF
NA	TRBV4-2	CASSQALAGDVYEQFF
NA	TRBV6-1	CASRLLTGGQNEQYF
NA	TRBV29-1	CSVELAGGYEQYF
NA	TRBV10-1	CASSEPSGLAGGPPYNEQFF
NA	TRBV12-5	CASGSHLNGELFF
NA	TRBV27	CASGWTDYEQYF
NA	TRBV10-3	CAISDPGTSGGVEQYF
NA	TRBV9	CASSSKGVTQDTQYF
NA	TRBV30	CAWRRGGSGNTIYF
NA	TRBV11-3	CASSLTGGYNEQFF
NA	TRBV7-7	CASSLGQGTNTGELFF
NA	TRBV6-5	CASSYYGQGSYNEQFF
NA	TRBV20-1	CSATDPGGYTF
once	TRBV4-2	CASSQTGMGNQPQHF
NA	TRBV7-2	CASSLNTFGNQPQHF
NA	TRBV19	CASSYQGRAEAFF
once	TRBV27	CASRGTGARYEQYF
once	TRBV10-1	CEPEAAQSYTF
NA	TRBV28	CASSPPWTGGETEAFF
NA	TRBV4-3	CASSQELAGLNEQFF
NA	TRBV28	CASRHLGLAGNPRNEQFF
once	TRBV6-6	CASRGLVGASDEQFF
NA	TRBV5-4	CASSFGTLNGYTF
once	TRBV5-6	CASSIGTGIGTQYF
NA	TRBV13	CASSLMGLGNEQFF
NA	TRBV28	CASSLAGTGPETQYF
NA	TRBV7-2	CASSSQGYSHEQYF
NA	TRBV11-2	CASSLGGDTEAFF
NA	TRBV5-1	CASSLNRDGYTF
NA	TRBV28	CASSSGVEQPQHF
NA	TRBV30	CAWSRGLNYGYTF
NA	TRBV13	CASSRRTVSNYEQYF
NA	TRBV19	CASSVRDTYQPQHF
NA	TRBV10-1	CASSAVSYEQYF
NA	TRBV9	CASSVGTGGRNQPQHF